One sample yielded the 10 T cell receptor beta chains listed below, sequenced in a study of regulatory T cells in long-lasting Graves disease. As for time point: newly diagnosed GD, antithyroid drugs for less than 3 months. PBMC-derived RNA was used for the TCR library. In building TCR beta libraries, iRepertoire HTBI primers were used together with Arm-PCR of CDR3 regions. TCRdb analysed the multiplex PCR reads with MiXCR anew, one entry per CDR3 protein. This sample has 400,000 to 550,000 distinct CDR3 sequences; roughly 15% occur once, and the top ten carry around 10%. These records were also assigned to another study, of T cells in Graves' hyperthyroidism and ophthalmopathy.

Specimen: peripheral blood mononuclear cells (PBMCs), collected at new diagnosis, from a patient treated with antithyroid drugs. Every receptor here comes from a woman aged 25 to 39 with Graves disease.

CDR3 loop: CASVQGAGGEAFF. CDR3 bases: TGCGCCAGCGTACAGGGGGCCGGTGGTGAAGCTTTCTTT. This rearrangement joins TRBV10-2 to TRBJ1-1, with 9 bases identical to TRBD1. Germline CDR1 reads WSHSY; CDR2 reads SAAADI. The CDR3 covers 13 residues. V lost 8 bases to trimming and J lost 7 bases; unmatched junction nucleotides: 8.

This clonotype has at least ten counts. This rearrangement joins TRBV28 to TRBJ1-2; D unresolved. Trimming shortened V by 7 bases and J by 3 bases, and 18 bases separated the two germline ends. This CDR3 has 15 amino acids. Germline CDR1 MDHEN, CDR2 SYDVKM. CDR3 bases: TGTGCCAGCACCCAATCCCCACAAGGCTACTATGGCTACACCTTC. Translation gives CASTQSPQGYYGYTF.

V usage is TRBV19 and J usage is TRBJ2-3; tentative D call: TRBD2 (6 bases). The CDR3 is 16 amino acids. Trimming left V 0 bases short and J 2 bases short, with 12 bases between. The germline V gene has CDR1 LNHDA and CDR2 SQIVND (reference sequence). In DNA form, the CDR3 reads TGTGCCAGTAGTATAGATCGAGGACTATCCACAGATACGCAGTATTTT. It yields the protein CASSIDRGLSTDTQYF.

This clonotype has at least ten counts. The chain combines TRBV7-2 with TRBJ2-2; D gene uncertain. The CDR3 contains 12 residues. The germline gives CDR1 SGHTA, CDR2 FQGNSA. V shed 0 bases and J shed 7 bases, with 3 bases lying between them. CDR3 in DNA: TGTGCCAGCAGCTTAGCGGTCGGGGAGCTGTTTTTT. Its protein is CASSLAVGELFF. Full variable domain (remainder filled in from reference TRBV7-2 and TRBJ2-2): GAGVSQSPSNKVTEKGKDVELRCDPISGHTALYWYRQSLGQGLEFLIYFQGNSAPDKSGLPSDRFSAERTGGSVSTLTIQRTQQEDSAVYLCASSLAVGELFFGEGSRLTVL.

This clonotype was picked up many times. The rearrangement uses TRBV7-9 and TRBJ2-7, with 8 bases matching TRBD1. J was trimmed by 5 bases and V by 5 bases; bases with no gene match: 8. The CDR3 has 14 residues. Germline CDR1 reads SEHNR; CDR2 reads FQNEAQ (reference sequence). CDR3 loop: CASSRTGFRDEQYF. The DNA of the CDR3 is TGTGCCAGCAGCCGGACAGGGTTTCGCGACGAGCAGTACTTC.

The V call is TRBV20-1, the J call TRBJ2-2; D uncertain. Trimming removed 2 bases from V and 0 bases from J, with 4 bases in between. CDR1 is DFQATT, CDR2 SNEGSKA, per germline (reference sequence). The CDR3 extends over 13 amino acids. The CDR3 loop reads CSARIPNTGELFF. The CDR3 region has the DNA TGCAGTGCTAGAATCCCGAACACCGGGGAGCTGTTTTTT.

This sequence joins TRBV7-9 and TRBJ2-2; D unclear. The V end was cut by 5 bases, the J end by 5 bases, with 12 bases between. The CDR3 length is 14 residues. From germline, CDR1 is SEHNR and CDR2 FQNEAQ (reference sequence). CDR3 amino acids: CASSPPPETGELFF. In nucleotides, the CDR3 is TGTGCCAGCAGCCCACCGCCAGAAACCGGGGAGCTGTTTTTT.

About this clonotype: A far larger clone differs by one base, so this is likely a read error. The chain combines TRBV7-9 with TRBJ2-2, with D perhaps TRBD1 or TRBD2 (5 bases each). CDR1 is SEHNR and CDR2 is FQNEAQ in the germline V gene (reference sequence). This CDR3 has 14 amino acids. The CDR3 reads CASRGQGNTGELSF. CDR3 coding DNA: TGTGCCAGCAGGGGGCAGGGAAACACCGGGGAGCTGTCTTTT.

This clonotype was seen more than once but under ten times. The DNA for the CDR3 is TGTGCCATCAGTATAGCGAGCCAAGAGACCCAGTACTTC. Translating it yields CAISIASQETQYF. The rearrangement links TRBV10-3 to TRBJ2-5; D possibly corresponds to TRBD2 (5 bases). The germline CDR1 and CDR2 sequences are ENHRY and SYGVKD. This CDR3 is 13 amino acids long. Trimming stripped 5 bases from V and 1 base from J, with 8 bases between.

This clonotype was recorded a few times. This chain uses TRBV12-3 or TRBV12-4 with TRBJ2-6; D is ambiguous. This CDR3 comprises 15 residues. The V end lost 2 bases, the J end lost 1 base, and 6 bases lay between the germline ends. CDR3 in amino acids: CASSLWGSGANVLTF. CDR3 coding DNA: TGTGCCAGCAGTTTATGGGGTTCTGGGGCCAACGTCCTGACTTTC.